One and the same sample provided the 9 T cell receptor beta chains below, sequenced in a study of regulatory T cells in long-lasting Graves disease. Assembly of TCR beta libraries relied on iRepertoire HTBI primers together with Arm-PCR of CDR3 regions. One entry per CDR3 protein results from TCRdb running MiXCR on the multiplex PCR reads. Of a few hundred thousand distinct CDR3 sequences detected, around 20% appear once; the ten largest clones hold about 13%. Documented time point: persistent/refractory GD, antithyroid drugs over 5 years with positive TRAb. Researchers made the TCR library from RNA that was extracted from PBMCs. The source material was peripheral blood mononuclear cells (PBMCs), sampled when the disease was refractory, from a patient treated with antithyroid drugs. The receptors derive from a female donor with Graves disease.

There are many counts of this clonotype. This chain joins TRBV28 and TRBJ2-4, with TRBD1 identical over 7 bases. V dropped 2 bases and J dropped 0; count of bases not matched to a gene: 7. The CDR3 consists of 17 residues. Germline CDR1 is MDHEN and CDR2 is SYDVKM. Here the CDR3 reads CASSLGWQGVAKNIQYF. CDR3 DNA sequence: TGTGCCAGCAGTTTAGGTTGGCAGGGGGTAGCCAAAAACATTCAGTACTTC.

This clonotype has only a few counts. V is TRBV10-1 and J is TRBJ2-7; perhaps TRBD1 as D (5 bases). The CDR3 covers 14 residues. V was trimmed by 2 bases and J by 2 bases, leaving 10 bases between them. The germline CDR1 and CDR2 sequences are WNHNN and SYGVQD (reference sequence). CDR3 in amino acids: CASSESRVPYEQYF. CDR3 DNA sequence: TGCGCCAGCAGTGAGAGCAGGGTCCCCTACGAGCAGTACTTC.

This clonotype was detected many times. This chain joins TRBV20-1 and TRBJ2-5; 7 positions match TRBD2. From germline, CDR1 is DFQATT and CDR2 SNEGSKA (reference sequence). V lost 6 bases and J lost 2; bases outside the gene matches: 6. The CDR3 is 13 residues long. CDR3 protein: CSARDGGQETQYF. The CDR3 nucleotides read TGCAGTGCCCGGGACGGGGGGCAAGAGACCCAGTACTTC.

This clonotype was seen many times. The CDR3 DNA sequence: TGTGCCAGTAATCCGGGACACGGGAACACTGAAGCTTTCTTT. Translated: CASNPGHGNTEAFF. The gene calls are TRBV19 and TRBJ1-1; TRBD1 might be the D (6 bases). Deletions cut 7 bases from V and 1 base from J, with 13 bases between. CDR1 is LNHDA, CDR2 SQIVND, per germline (reference sequence). This CDR3 region has 14 residues.

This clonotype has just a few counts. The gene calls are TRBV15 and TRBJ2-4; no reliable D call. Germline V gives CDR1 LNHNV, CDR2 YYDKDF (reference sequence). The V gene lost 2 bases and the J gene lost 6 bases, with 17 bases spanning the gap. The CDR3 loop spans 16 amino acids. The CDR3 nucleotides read TGTGCCACCAGCAGATATGAGCAGGAGACGGGAAACATTCAGTACTTC. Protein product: CATSRYEQETGNIQYF.

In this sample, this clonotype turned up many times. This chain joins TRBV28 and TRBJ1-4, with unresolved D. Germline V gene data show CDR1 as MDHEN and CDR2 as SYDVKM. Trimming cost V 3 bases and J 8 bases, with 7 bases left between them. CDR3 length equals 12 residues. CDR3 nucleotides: TGTGCCAGCAGTTTCAGTGGGGAAAAACTGTTTTTT. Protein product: CASSFSGEKLFF.

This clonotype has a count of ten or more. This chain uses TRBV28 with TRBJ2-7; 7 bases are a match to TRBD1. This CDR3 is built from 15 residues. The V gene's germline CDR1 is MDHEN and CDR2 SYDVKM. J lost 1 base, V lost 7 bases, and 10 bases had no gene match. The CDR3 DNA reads TGTGCCAGCACTCCCTCAGGGGGACAGTCCTACGAGCAGTACTTC. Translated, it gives CASTPSGGQSYEQYF. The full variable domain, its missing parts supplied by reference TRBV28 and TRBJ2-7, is DVKVTQSSRYLVKRTGEKVFLECVQDMDHENMFWYRQDPGLGLRLIYFSYDVKMKEKGDIPEGYSVSREKKERFSLILESASTNQTSMYLCASTPSGGQSYEQYFGPGTRLTVT.

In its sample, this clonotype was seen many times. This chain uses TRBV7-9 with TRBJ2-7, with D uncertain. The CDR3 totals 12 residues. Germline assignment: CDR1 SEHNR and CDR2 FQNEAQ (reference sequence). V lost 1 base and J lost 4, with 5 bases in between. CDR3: CASSLEIYEQYF. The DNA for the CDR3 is TGTGCCAGCAGCTTAGAGATTTACGAGCAGTACTTC.

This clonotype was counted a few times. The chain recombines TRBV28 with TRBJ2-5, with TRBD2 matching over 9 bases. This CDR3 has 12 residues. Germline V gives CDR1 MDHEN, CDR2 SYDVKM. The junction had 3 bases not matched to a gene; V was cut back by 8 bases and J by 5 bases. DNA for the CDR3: TGTGCCAGCTTAGCGGGAGATGAGACCCAGTACTTC. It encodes CASLAGDETQYF.